This T cell receptor beta chain emerged from a study of blood T cell repertoires in COVID-19. Germline V lookup: CDR1 SGHVS, CDR2 FQNEAQ. The CDR3 runs 17 residues. Trimming pared 5 bases from V and 0 bases from J, leaving 17 bases between. Here immunoSEQ multiplex PCR was the method, and the copy in TCRdb shows in-frame clones only, minus some. The sample shows roughly 170,000 clones, under 90% of them seen only once. This chain links TRBV7-8 with TRBJ1-5, with D maybe TRBD1 (6 bases). Sequencing used peripheral blood. This receptor was taken from a human donor in a cohort sampled during active COVID-19. The CDR3 region is CASSDGQSLDSNQPQHF. Here the CDR3 DNA reads TGTGCCAGCAGCGACGGACAGTCCCTAGATAGCAATCAGCCCCAGCATTTT.